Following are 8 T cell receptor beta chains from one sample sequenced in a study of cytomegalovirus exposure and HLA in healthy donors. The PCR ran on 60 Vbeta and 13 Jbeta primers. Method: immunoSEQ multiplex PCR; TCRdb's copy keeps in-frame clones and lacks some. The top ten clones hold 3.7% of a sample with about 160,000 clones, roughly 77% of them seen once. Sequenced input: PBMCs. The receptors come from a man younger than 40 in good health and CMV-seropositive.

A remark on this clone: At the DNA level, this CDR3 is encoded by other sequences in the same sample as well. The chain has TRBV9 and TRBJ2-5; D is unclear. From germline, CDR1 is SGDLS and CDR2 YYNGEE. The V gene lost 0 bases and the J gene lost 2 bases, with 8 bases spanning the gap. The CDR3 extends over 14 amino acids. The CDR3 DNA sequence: TGTGCCAGCAGCGTAGGTGGAGCACAAGAGACCCAGTACTTC. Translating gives CASSVGGAQETQYF.

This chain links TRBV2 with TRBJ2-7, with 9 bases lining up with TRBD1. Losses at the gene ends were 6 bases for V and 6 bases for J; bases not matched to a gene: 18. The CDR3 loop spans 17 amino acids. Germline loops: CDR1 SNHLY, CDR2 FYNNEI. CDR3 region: CASRPGTGRSRSLEQYF. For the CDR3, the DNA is TGTGCCAGCAGACCCGGGACAGGGCGCTCTCGGTCTCTCGAGCAGTACTTC. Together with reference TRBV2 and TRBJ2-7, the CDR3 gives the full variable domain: EPEVTQTPSHQVTQMGQEVILRCVPISNHLYFYWYRQILGQKVEFLVSFYNNEISEKSEIFDDQFSVERPDGSNFTLKIRSTKLEDSAMYFCASRPGTGRSRSLEQYFGPGTRLTVT.

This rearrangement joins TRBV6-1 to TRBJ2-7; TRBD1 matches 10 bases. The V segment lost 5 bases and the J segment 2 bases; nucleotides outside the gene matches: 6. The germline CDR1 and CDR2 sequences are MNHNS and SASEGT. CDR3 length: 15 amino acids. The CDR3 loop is CASSTGTGEPYEQYF. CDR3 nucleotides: TGTGCCAGCAGTACCGGGACAGGGGAACCCTACGAGCAGTACTTC.

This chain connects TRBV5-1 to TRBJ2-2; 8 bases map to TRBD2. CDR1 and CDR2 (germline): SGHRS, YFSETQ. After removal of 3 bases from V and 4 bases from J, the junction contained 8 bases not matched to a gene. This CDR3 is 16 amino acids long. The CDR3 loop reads CASSSIAGLGTGELFF. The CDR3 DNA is TGCGCCAGCAGCTCTATAGCGGGGTTGGGCACCGGGGAGCTGTTTTTT.

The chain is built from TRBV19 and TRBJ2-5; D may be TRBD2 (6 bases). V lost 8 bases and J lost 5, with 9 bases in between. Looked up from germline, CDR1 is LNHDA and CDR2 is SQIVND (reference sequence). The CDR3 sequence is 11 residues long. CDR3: CASGGRETQYF. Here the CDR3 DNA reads TGTGCCAGTGGAGGGCGGGAGACCCAGTACTTC.

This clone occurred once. CDR3 region: CASTQSGGSKTQYF. CDR3 DNA sequence: TGTGCCAGTACCCAAAGCGGGGGGTCCAAGACCCAGTACTTC. V is TRBV2 and J is TRBJ2-5, with 9 nucleotides matching TRBD2. CDR1 is SNHLY, CDR2 FYNNEI, per germline. The length of the CDR3 is 14 residues. With 9 bases clipped from V and 6 bases from J, the junction kept 11 bases outside the gene matches. Based on the CDR3 plus reference TRBV2 and TRBJ2-5, the full variable domain is EPEVTQTPSHQVTQMGQEVILRCVPISNHLYFYWYRQILGQKVEFLVSFYNNEISEKSEIFDDQFSVERPDGSNFTLKIRSTKLEDSAMYFCASTQSGGSKTQYFGPGTRLLVL.

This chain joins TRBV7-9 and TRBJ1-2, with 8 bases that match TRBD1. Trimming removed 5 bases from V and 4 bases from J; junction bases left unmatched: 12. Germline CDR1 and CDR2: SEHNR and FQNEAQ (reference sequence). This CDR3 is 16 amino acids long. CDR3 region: CASSPKQTGDGYGYTF. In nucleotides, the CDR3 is TGTGCCAGCAGCCCGAAGCAGACAGGGGACGGCTATGGCTACACCTTC.

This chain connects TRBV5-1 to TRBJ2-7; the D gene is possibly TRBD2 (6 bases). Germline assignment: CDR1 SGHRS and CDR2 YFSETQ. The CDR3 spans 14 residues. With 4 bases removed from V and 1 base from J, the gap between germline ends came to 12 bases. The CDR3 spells CASSPVGGSYEQYF. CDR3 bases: TGCGCCAGCAGCCCGGTCGGGGGTTCCTACGAGCAGTACTTC. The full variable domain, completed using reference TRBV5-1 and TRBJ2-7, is KAGVTQTPRYLIKTRGQQVTLSCSPISGHRSVSWYQQTPGQGLQFLFEYFSETQRNKGNFPGRFSGRQFSNSRSEMNVSTLELGDSALYLCASSPVGGSYEQYFGPGTRLTVT.